Presented here are 26 T cell receptor beta chains from one specimen sequenced in a study of shared clonotypes between healthy human individuals. Here immunoSEQ multiplex PCR was the method, and the copy in TCRdb shows in-frame clones only, minus some. This sample has about 600,000 clones, with roughly 95% found just once. Naive CD8 cells were CD45RO-negative, positively selected for CCR7, excluding terminally differentiated effector memory CD45RA+ cells. Sequenced input: naive CD8+ T cells sorted from blood. All receptors come from a woman younger than 45 in good health.

This chain uses TRBV7-8 with TRBJ2-1, with D possibly TRBD2 on 6 matching bases. This CDR3 contains 15 residues. CDR1 SGHVS and CDR2 FQNEAQ come from the germline V gene. V lost 5 bases and J 0 bases, leaving 11 bases between the germline ends. The CDR3 region has the DNA TGTGCCAGCAGCGACGGGACTGGCTCCTACAATGAGCAGTTCTTC. Translation gives CASSDGTGSYNEQFF.

The V and J genes are TRBV7-9 and TRBJ2-2, with 7 bases lining up with TRBD1. This CDR3 comprises 13 residues. The V gene end was trimmed by 0 bases and the J gene end by 13 bases; junction bases not matched to a gene: 5. CDR1 SEHNR and CDR2 FQNEAQ come from the germline V gene (reference sequence). The CDR3 sequence: CASSLAMTGLLFF. The CDR3 DNA is TGTGCCAGCAGCTTAGCGATGACAGGGCTGCTGTTTTTT.

V usage is TRBV5-1 and J usage is TRBJ1-5; unclear D gene. The germline V gene has CDR1 SGHRS and CDR2 YFSETQ. CDR3 size: 13 residues. V shed 0 bases and J shed 4 bases, with 5 bases lying between them. Written as DNA, the CDR3 is TGCGCCAGCAGCTTGGCAAGAAATCAGCCCCAGCATTTT. Translation gives CASSLARNQPQHF.

The chain is built from TRBV27 and TRBJ2-1; 13 bases are shared with TRBD2. The CDR3 length is 16 residues. Germline CDR1 reads MNHEY; CDR2 reads SMNVEV (reference sequence). V dropped 4 bases and J dropped 8; count of bases not matched to a gene: 8. CDR3 sequence (DNA): TGTGCCAGCAGTTCCTGGACTAGCGGGAGAAGCTATGAGCAGTTCTTC. Protein sequence: CASSSWTSGRSYEQFF.

The V gene is TRBV29-1, the J gene TRBJ1-2; possible D gene TRBD1, 6 bases. The CDR3 spans 12 residues. The V end lost 3 bases, the J end lost 7 bases, and 12 bases lay between the germline ends. Germline CDR1 SQVTM, CDR2 ANQGSEA. CDR3 sequence reads: CSVEEQGSGYTF. The CDR3 DNA sequence: TGCAGCGTTGAGGAACAGGGTTCTGGCTACACCTTC.

This chain connects TRBV7-8 to TRBJ2-7, with 7 bases matching TRBD2. V lost 5 bases and J lost 0; bases outside the gene matches: 16. CDR3 length: 18 residues. Germline V lookup: CDR1 SGHVS, CDR2 FQNEAQ. CDR3 nucleotides: TGTGCCAGCAGCCAAGAGGCCCATCTAGCGGCGAGCTCCTACGAGCAGTACTTC. Its translation: CASSQEAHLAASSYEQYF.

The rearrangement links TRBV7-3 to TRBJ2-1, with TRBD2 matching 9 bases. The germline gives CDR1 SGHTA, CDR2 FQGTGA. V lost 5 bases and J lost 7; bases outside the gene matches: 12. CDR3 size: 16 residues. DNA for the CDR3: TGTGCCAGCAGCCCAGAAGTTGGCGGGAGGGAGAATGAGCAGTTCTTC. Amino acid sequence: CASSPEVGGRENEQFF.

In DNA form, the CDR3 reads TGTGCCACCAGCAGAGAGGGACAGGGATGGTCTGAAGCTTTCTTT. Encoded protein: CATSREGQGWSEAFF. The chain has TRBV15 and TRBJ1-1, with 9 bases aligning to TRBD1. V shed 0 bases and J 6 bases; nucleotides not matched to a gene: 5. CDR3 size: 15 residues. Germline CDR1 and CDR2: LNHNV and YYDKDF (reference sequence).

The J gene is TRBJ1-5, the V gene TRBV2, with 7 bases identical to TRBD1. Germline CDR1 and CDR2: SNHLY and FYNNEI. V was clipped by 3 bases and J by 6 bases; unmatched bases: 8. The CDR3 is 15 amino acids. CDR3 in amino acids: CASSEFTGVSQPQHF. The CDR3 DNA sequence: TGTGCCAGCAGTGAGTTTACAGGGGTGAGTCAGCCCCAGCATTTT.

The CDR3 sequence is CASSGTSGLYEQYF. The CDR3 region has the DNA TGTGCCAGTAGTGGGACTAGCGGCCTCTACGAGCAGTACTTC. The rearrangement links TRBV19 to TRBJ2-7, with TRBD2 matching 11 bases. This CDR3 has 14 residues. With V trimmed by 5 bases and J by 3 bases, 3 bases remained unmatched. Germline V gene data show CDR1 as LNHDA and CDR2 as SQIVND (reference sequence).

V is TRBV7-8 and J is TRBJ2-5; D is perhaps TRBD1 or TRBD2 (5 bases each). CDR3 length: 13 residues. V was cut by 4 bases and J by 4 bases, with 10 bases left in between. Germline lookup yields CDR1 SGHVS and CDR2 FQNEAQ. The CDR3, as DNA: TGTGCCAGCAGCTACACAGGAGGAGAGACCCAGTACTTC. This translates into CASSYTGGETQYF. The whole variable domain, filled in from reference TRBV7-8 and TRBJ2-5, reads GAGVSQSPRYKVAKRGQDVALRCDPISGHVSLFWYQQALGQGPEFLTYFQNEAQLDKSGLPSDRFFAERPEGSVSTLKIQRTQQEDSAVYLCASSYTGGETQYFGPGTRLLVL.

The chain has TRBV7-9 and TRBJ2-1; 7 bases are a match to TRBD1. Losses at the gene ends were 3 bases for V and 6 bases for J; bases not matched to a gene: 5. The CDR3 has 14 residues. The germline V gene encodes CDR1 SEHNR and CDR2 FQNEAQ (reference sequence). The CDR3 DNA is TGTGCCAGCAGCTTCTCGACAGGGATCAATGAGCAGTTCTTC. It translates to CASSFSTGINEQFF.

The V call is TRBV27, the J call TRBJ2-5; D unclear. V gave up 4 bases and J gave up 0 bases, with 0 bases separating them. The CDR3 runs 11 residues. Germline V lookup: CDR1 MNHEY, CDR2 SMNVEV (reference sequence). The CDR3 loop reads CASSYQETQYF. Here the CDR3 DNA reads TGTGCCAGCAGTTACCAAGAGACCCAGTACTTC.

The chain is built from TRBV11-2 and TRBJ2-7; D is uncertain. V was trimmed by 1 base and J by 9 bases, leaving 10 bases between them. This CDR3 spans 12 amino acids. Germline-derived CDR1 and CDR2 are SGHAT and FQNNGV. In DNA form, the CDR3 reads TGTGCCAGCAGCTTAGCTAGTCATGGGCAGTACTTC. Its translation: CASSLASHGQYF.

J is TRBJ1-1 and V is TRBV27, with D perhaps TRBD1 (5 bases). CDR1 MNHEY and CDR2 SMNVEV come from the germline V gene (reference sequence). Trimming stripped 7 bases from V and 0 bases from J, with 12 bases between. The CDR3 sequence is 14 residues long. CDR3 sequence: CASNFGGMNTEAFF. In nucleotides, the CDR3 is TGTGCCAGCAATTTCGGGGGGATGAACACTGAAGCTTTCTTT.

This chain joins TRBV5-6 and TRBJ2-1; 11 nucleotides agree with TRBD2. The V gene's germline CDR1 is SGHDT and CDR2 YYEEEE. Trimming at V came to 4 bases and at J to 4 bases, leaving 4 bases not matched to a gene. CDR3 size: 15 residues. CDR3 region: CASSQLAGGYNEQFF. The CDR3 coding sequence is TGTGCCAGCAGCCAGCTAGCGGGAGGTTACAATGAGCAGTTCTTC.

Comments on this clone: Other DNA sequences in this sample translate to the same CDR3. The chain combines TRBV7-9 with TRBJ1-4; D is undetermined. V was trimmed by 2 bases and J by 5 bases, leaving 6 bases between them. Germline V gene data show CDR1 as SEHNR and CDR2 as FQNEAQ (reference sequence). This CDR3 has 13 residues. The CDR3 spells CASSLSENEKLFF. The CDR3 DNA reads TGTGCCAGCAGCTTATCTGAGAATGAAAAACTGTTTTTT. Combining the CDR3 with reference TRBV7-9 and TRBJ1-4 gives the whole variable domain DTGVSQNPRHKITKRGQNVTFRCDPISEHNRLYWYRQTLGQGPEFLTYFQNEAQLEKSRLLSDRFSAERPKGSFSTLEIQRTEQGDSAMYLCASSLSENEKLFFGSGTQLSVL.

The chain joins TRBV9 to TRBJ2-1, with D hard to call. The CDR3 has 11 amino acids. The germline V and J ends were trimmed by 0 bases and 9 bases, with 4 bases remaining between them. Germline assignment: CDR1 SGDLS and CDR2 YYNGEE. The CDR3 loop is CASSVATEQFF. For the CDR3, the DNA is TGTGCCAGCAGCGTAGCGACTGAGCAGTTCTTC.

As DNA, the CDR3 is TGTGCCAGCAGTTCGACAGTGAGCACAGATACGCAGTATTTT. It encodes CASSSTVSTDTQYF. The chain uses TRBV6-5 and TRBJ2-3; a weak D match, TRBD1 (5 bases). V was shortened by 4 bases and J by 0 bases, with 8 bases between the two germline ends. This CDR3 is built from 14 residues. Germline loops: CDR1 MNHEY, CDR2 SVGAGI.

Concerning this clone: This sample includes further DNA sequences coding for the same CDR3. The rearrangement joins TRBV2 to TRBJ1-1, with TRBD1 matching over 9 bases. In germline, CDR1 is SNHLY, CDR2 FYNNEI. The V gene end was trimmed by 8 bases and the J gene end by 6 bases; junction bases not matched to a gene: 7. The CDR3 is 13 residues long. The CDR3 spells CASADRGGPEAFF. CDR3 bases: TGTGCCAGCGCGGACAGGGGAGGTCCTGAAGCTTTCTTT.

The CDR3 is CASGGITNTEAFF. The CDR3 region has the DNA TGTGCCAGCGGAGGGATTACGAACACTGAAGCTTTCTTT. The chain recombines TRBV13 with TRBJ1-1, with unresolved D. V shed 8 bases and J shed 1 base, with 11 bases lying between them. The CDR3 extends over 13 amino acids. Germline-derived CDR1 and CDR2 are PRHDT and FYEKMQ (reference sequence).

This clone was picked up one time. The CDR3 DNA sequence: TGTGCCAGCAGCTTAGGAGGACAGGGCTACACCGGGGAGCTGTTTTTT. The encoded protein is CASSLGGQGYTGELFF. V usage is TRBV13 and J usage is TRBJ2-2, with 8 bases aligning to TRBD1. With 0 bases clipped from V and 3 bases from J, the junction kept 3 bases outside the gene matches. CDR3 length equals 16 residues. Germline CDR1 and CDR2: PRHDT and FYEKMQ (reference sequence).

The rearrangement uses TRBV7-2 and TRBJ1-3, with D possibly being TRBD1 (5 bases). The CDR3 loop spans 14 amino acids. V lost 5 bases, J lost 3 bases, and 11 bases lay in between. Germline CDR1 is SGHTA and CDR2 is FQGNSA. As DNA, the CDR3 is TGTGCCAGCAGCCCCCGGGGCGGTGGAAACACCATATATTTT. Encoded protein: CASSPRGGGNTIYF.

CDR3 protein: CASSQFVYEQYF. The CDR3 coding sequence is TGTGCCAGCAGCCAGTTTGTTTACGAGCAGTACTTC. V is TRBV16 and J is TRBJ2-5; D unclear. The J call may not be correct, given that the DNA end is closer to TRBJ2-7. Looked up from germline, CDR1 is KGHSY and CDR2 is FQNENV. The CDR3 is 12 residues long.

The chain employs TRBV4-1 and TRBJ2-2; D is undetermined. Germline V CDR1 and CDR2: MGHRA, YSYEKL. CDR3 length equals 17 residues. Trimming pared 0 bases from V and 3 bases from J, leaving 14 bases between. The CDR3 protein is CASSQDLEGLDTGELFF. CDR3 sequence (DNA): TGCGCCAGCAGCCAAGATCTGGAAGGCTTAGACACCGGGGAGCTGTTTTTT.

The chain joins TRBV27 to TRBJ1-1; the match to TRBD1 covers 7 bases. Germline values: CDR1 MNHEY, CDR2 SMNVEV (reference sequence). The CDR3 runs 13 residues. Trimming at V came to 3 bases and at J to 10 bases, leaving 8 bases not matched to a gene. Here the CDR3 reads CASSFRQGVGAFF. In DNA form, the CDR3 reads TGTGCCAGCAGTTTTCGGCAGGGGGTGGGAGCTTTCTTT.